The rows below give T cell receptor beta chains drawn from one sample of a study of T cells in tuberculosis. Here immunoSEQ multiplex PCR was the method, and the copy in TCRdb shows in-frame clones only, minus some. Counted here are 60,000 or so clones, approximately 81% occurring once; the ten biggest clones make up around 13%. Sequenced sample: CD1b-GMM tetramer-negative cells sorted from PBMCs. The receptors were sampled from an adult woman with latent tuberculosis. CDR3s include the opening cysteine and the closing phenylalanine or tryptophan. D genes are given only for firm matches. The size field is filled for only some rows; it gives once, few, many or a size class.

>TRBJ2-7|TRBV7-2|.|.
CASSLYGRGRGEQYF
TGTGCCAGCAGCTTATACGGCAGGGGTAGGGGAGAGCAGTACTTC
>TRBJ2-1|TRBV2|TRBD2|.
CASILAGLVAGGDNEQFF
TGTGCCAGCATATTAGCAGGGCTGGTAGCGGGGGGGGACAATGAGCAGTTCTTC
>TRBJ1-5|TRBV7-2|.|.
CASSLGGGSNQPQHF
TGTGCCAGCAGCTTAGGTGGGGGGAGCAATCAGCCCCAGCATTTT
>TRBJ2-7|TRBV9|TRBD2|.
CASSPGRTSGRAYEQYF
TGTGCCAGCAGCCCAGGAAGGACTAGCGGGAGGGCCTACGAGCAGTACTTC
>TRBJ1-2|TRBV7-2|TRBD1|.
CASSPGTGGVVGYTF
TGTGCCAGCAGCCCAGGGACAGGGGGCGTAGTTGGCTACACCTTC
>TRBJ1-4|TRBV2|.|.
CASRTLRGELFF
TGTGCCAGCAGAACCCTTCGGGGGGAACTGTTTTTT
>TRBJ2-1|TRBV7-2|.|.
CASSQGTPGYEQFF
TGTGCCAGCAGCCAGGGGACGCCGGGGTATGAGCAGTTCTTC
>TRBJ2-3|TRBV29-1|TRBD1|.
CTSSGTGDRTQYF
TGCACCTCTTCCGGGACAGGGGATCGCACGCAGTATTTT
>TRBJ2-7|TRBV2|.|.
CASSRGYEQYF
TGTGCCAGCAGCAGGGGTTACGAGCAGTACTTC
>TRBJ2-1|TRBV7-9|.|once
CASSLFAGMSSYNEQFF
TGTGCCAGCAGCTTATTCGCAGGGATGAGCTCCTACAATGAGCAGTTCTTC
>TRBJ2-7|TRBV28|TRBD1|.
CASSSPGGRNEQYF
TGTGCCAGCAGTTCGCCAGGGGGCAGGAACGAGCAGTACTTC
>TRBJ1-2|TRBV5-1|TRBD1|.
CASSPGQGDYGYTF
TGCGCCAGCAGCCCGGGACAGGGGGACTATGGCTACACCTTC
>TRBJ2-7|TRBV5-4|TRBD2|few
CASSLSGRNSYEQYF
TGTGCCAGCAGCTTGAGCGGGAGAAACTCCTACGAGCAGTACTTC
>TRBJ1-2|TRBV2|.|.
CASSDPGEANYGYTF
TGTGCCAGCAGTGACCCGGGGGAGGCTAACTATGGCTACACCTTC
>TRBJ2-7|TRBV28|TRBD2|.
CASGRGTSGGVYEQYF
TGTGCCAGCGGACGCGGGACTAGCGGGGGGGTTTACGAGCAGTACTTC
>TRBJ2-5|TRBV19|.|.
CASSDRGRAGGTQETQYF
TGTGCCAGTAGCGACAGGGGGCGAGCGGGAGGGACCCAAGAGACCCAGTACTTC
>TRBJ1-1|TRBV19|TRBD1|.
CASSIGTGLTEAFF
TGTGCCAGTAGTATCGGGACAGGGCTAACTGAAGCTTTCTTT
>TRBJ1-1|TRBV5-4|.|.
CASSLGANTEAFF
TGTGCCAGCAGCTTGGGGGCGAACACTGAAGCTTTCTTT
>TRBJ1-3|TRBV7-8|TRBD1|.
CASSLGQGGNTIYF
TGTGCCAGCAGCTTGGGACAGGGTGGAAACACCATATATTTT
>TRBJ2-5|TRBV2|TRBD2|few
CASSEGTSGRAWETQYF
TGTGCCAGCAGTGAAGGGACTAGCGGGAGGGCCTGGGAGACCCAGTACTTC
>TRBJ1-2|TRBV4-1|TRBD1|.
CASSQEPGTGYGYTF
TGCGCCAGCAGCCAAGAGCCGGGGACAGGCTATGGCTACACCTTC
>TRBJ2-1|TRBV29-1|TRBD1|.
CSGGGGWSSYNEQFF
TGCAGCGGAGGGGGCGGGTGGAGCTCCTACAATGAGCAGTTCTTC
>TRBJ1-1|TRBV5-1|TRBD1|.
CASSGDRRFF
TGCGCCAGCAGCGGGGACAGGCGGTTCTTT
>TRBJ1-6|TRBV4-2|.|medium-sized
CASSQGEENSPLHF
TGTGCCAGCAGCCAGGGAGAGGAAAATTCACCCCTCCACTTT
>TRBJ1-5|TRBV6-6|TRBD1|.
CASSYSRDRGNQPQHF
TGTGCCAGCAGTTACTCGCGGGACAGGGGCAATCAGCCCCAGCATTTT
>TRBJ2-1|TRBV5-1|TRBD2|.
CASSVSGGYNEQFF
TGCGCCAGCAGCGTTAGCGGGGGCTACAATGAGCAGTTCTTC
>TRBJ2-7|TRBV6-4|.|.
CASSGGFGEEQYF
TGTGCCAGCAGTGGAGGATTCGGGGAAGAGCAGTACTTC
>TRBJ2-7|TRBV5-1|TRBD1|.
CASSLQGGYEQYF
TGCGCCAGCAGCTTACAGGGGGGCTACGAGCAGTACTTC
>TRBJ2-7|TRBV5-5|TRBD2|.
CASSSLAGSYEQYF
TGTGCCAGCAGCTCACTAGCGGGATCCTACGAGCAGTACTTC
>TRBJ1-3|TRBV9|.|.
CASSGVGGLGNTIYF
TGTGCCAGCAGCGGGGTCGGGGGGCTTGGAAACACCATATATTTT
>TRBJ1-6|TRBV7-8|.|.
CASSLLGPTGSPLHF
TGTGCCAGCAGCTTATTAGGCCCGACGGGATCCCCCCTCCACTTT
>TRBJ2-3|TRBV27|TRBD2|.
CASSLWASGGTTDTQYF
TGTGCCAGCAGTTTATGGGCTAGCGGGGGGACCACAGATACGCAGTATTTT
>TRBJ2-2|TRBV15|.|once
CATSREAGTGELFF
TGTGCCACCAGCAGAGAGGCGGGCACCGGGGAGCTGTTTTTT
>TRBJ2-7|TRBV19|TRBD2|.
CASSTAGGSSEQYF
TGTGCCAGTAGTACAGCGGGGGGGTCTAGCGAGCAGTACTTC
>TRBJ1-3|TRBV7-3|TRBD1|.
CASSLTQGAGNTIYF
TGTGCCAGCAGCTTAACGCAGGGGGCTGGAAACACCATATATTTT
>TRBJ2-7|TRBV5-1|.|.
CASSSGLRIGYEQYF
TGCGCCAGCAGCTCGGGACTTCGAATCGGCTACGAGCAGTACTTC
>TRBJ1-2|TRBV30|TRBD1|.
CAWSGTVIQGVRNYGYTF
TGTGCCTGGAGTGGGACGGTGATCCAGGGGGTCAGGAACTATGGCTACACCTTC
>TRBJ2-4|TRBV7-8|TRBD2|.
CASSPQRGYTNIQYF
TGTGCCAGCAGCCCCCAGCGGGGGTATACAAACATTCAGTACTTC
>TRBJ1-2|TRBV2|TRBD1|.
CASSESRRTGGRYGYTF
TGTGCCAGCAGTGAAAGTAGGAGGACAGGGGGCCGCTATGGCTACACCTTC
>TRBJ2-3|TRBV28|.|.
CASSSRGGYRDTQYF
TGTGCCAGCAGTTCCCGCGGTGGCTACCGCGATACGCAGTATTTT
>TRBJ2-1|TRBV19|TRBD2|.
CASQELSGSSYNEQFF
TGTGCCAGTCAAGAGCTTAGCGGGAGCTCCTACAATGAGCAGTTCTTC
>TRBJ1-2|TRBV11-2|.|.
CASSLHINGYTF
TGTGCCAGCAGCTTACACATAAATGGCTACACCTTC
>TRBJ1-1|TRBV10-3|TRBD1|.
CAISNNDRAGAFF
TGTGCCATCAGTAATAATGACAGGGCTGGAGCTTTCTTT
>TRBJ1-6|TRBV4-3|.|.
CASSQDRGFNSPLHF
TGCGCCAGCAGCCAAGACCGGGGTTTTAATTCACCCCTCCACTTT
>TRBJ2-1|TRBV5-1|.|.
CASSADGQGNEQFF
TGCGCCAGCAGCGCCGACGGCCAGGGCAATGAGCAGTTCTTC
>TRBJ1-5|TRBV28|.|.
CASSDRGNQPQHF
TGTGCCAGCAGTGATAGGGGAAATCAGCCCCAGCATTTT
>TRBJ2-2|TRBV11-2|.|.
CASSLRGYNTGELFF
TGTGCCAGCAGCCTCCGGGGTTATAACACCGGGGAGCTGTTTTTT
>TRBJ1-3|TRBV7-7|.|many
CASSPLLGNTIYF
TGTGCCAGCAGCCCCCTCTTAGGAAACACCATATATTTT
>TRBJ2-7|TRBV28|.|.
CASSSLGVDREQYF
TGTGCCAGCAGTTCCCTCGGTGTGGACAGAGAGCAGTACTTC
>TRBJ2-1|TRBV7-9|TRBD2|.
CASSLVGTTPWEQFF
TGTGCCAGCAGCTTAGTTGGGACTACCCCCTGGGAGCAGTTCTTC
>TRBJ1-1|TRBV7-2|TRBD1|once
CASSLRRQGSEAFF
TGTGCCAGCAGCTTACGGAGACAGGGGTCTGAAGCTTTCTTT
>TRBJ1-3|TRBV18|.|.
CASSPAGGGNTIYF
TGTGCCAGCTCACCGGCAGGTGGAGGAAACACCATATATTTT
>TRBJ1-1|TRBV21-1|.|.
CAPSNTEAFF
TGTGCCCCGTCGAACACTGAAGCTTTCTTT
>TRBJ2-1|TRBV9|TRBD1|.
CASSPRTGVNEQFF
TGTGCCAGCAGCCCTAGGACAGGGGTGAATGAGCAGTTCTTC
>TRBJ1-2|TRBV19|.|.
CASSISEQTYGYTF
TGTGCCAGTAGTATATCGGAGCAGACTTATGGCTACACCTTC